The clone carrying this T cell receptor (beta chain) showed up just once. The CDR3 length is 12 residues. The V end was cut by 2 bases, the J end by 4 bases, with 5 bases between. Germline V gene data show CDR1 as MNHNS and CDR2 as SASEGT. This specimen belongs to a study of blood T cell repertoires in COVID-19. As for the study in general: Italy, Spain and the United States were the sources of the convalescent and acute COVID-19 samples.

Original processing methods: The assay estimated nucleated cells by amplifying reference gene primers. Libraries were prepared by immunoSEQ multiplex PCR; TCRdb keeps only in-frame clonotypes and omits some of them. The DNA was the basis for D and trimming; V, J and clone size are from that table. The sample holds roughly 120,000 clones; 70% to 90% are singletons and the top ten take around 3.5%. This receptor was identified in a middle-aged man with acute or convalescent COVID-19. Sequenced material: peripheral blood. This rearrangement joins TRBV6-1 to TRBJ1-1, with D perhaps TRBD1 (5 bases). The CDR3 here is CASSEQGTEAFF. CDR3 bases: TGTGCCAGCAGTGAACAGGGCACTGAAGCTTTCTTT.